A single sample gave rise to the 26 T cell receptor beta chains below, sequenced in a study of T cell responses to AZD1222 COVID-19 vaccine. The method was immunoSEQ multiplex PCR; TCRdb's version includes in-frame clones alone and lacks a portion of them. The sample yields about 210,000 clones, about 92% seen once. Here the sequenced sample was peripheral blood, taken on day 0 of AZD1222 vaccination. Source of these receptors: an adult in good health.

The chain has TRBV5-1 and TRBJ1-1, with TRBD1 as a possible D gene (5 bases). Germline-derived CDR1 and CDR2 are SGHRS and YFSETQ. The CDR3 consists of 15 residues. V was shortened by 3 bases and J by 1 base, with 13 bases between the two germline ends. The CDR3 loop reads CASSWNGAKNTEAFF. The CDR3 region has the DNA TGCGCCAGCAGCTGGAATGGGGCCAAGAACACTGAAGCTTTCTTT. Filled out from reference TRBV5-1 and TRBJ1-1, the complete variable domain reads KAGVTQTPRYLIKTRGQQVTLSCSPISGHRSVSWYQQTPGQGLQFLFEYFSETQRNKGNFPGRFSGRQFSNSRSEMNVSTLELGDSALYLCASSWNGAKNTEAFFGQGTRLTVV.

This chain links TRBV28 with TRBJ1-3; 7 bases align to TRBD1. The CDR3 spans 14 residues. The V segment lost 6 bases and the J segment 2 bases; nucleotides outside the gene matches: 4. The germline V gene encodes CDR1 MDHEN and CDR2 SYDVKM. CDR3 protein: CASSRQGTGNTIYF. CDR3 bases: TGTGCCAGCAGCCGACAGGGTACTGGAAACACCATATATTTT.

This clone was detected once. The J gene is TRBJ2-3, the V gene TRBV3-1 (or the pseudogene TRBV3-2), with 13 nucleotides matching TRBD2. This CDR3 has 19 amino acids. Germline lookup yields CDR1 LGHDT and CDR2 YNNKEL (reference sequence). The V segment lost 5 bases and the J segment 0 bases; nucleotides outside the gene matches: 11. This CDR3 reads CASSSFGLAGALSTDTQYF. The CDR3 DNA reads as TGTGCCAGCAGCTCGTTCGGACTAGCGGGGGCCCTTAGCACAGATACGCAGTATTTT.

The rearrangement uses TRBV24-1 and TRBJ1-2; possible D gene TRBD1, 5 bases. The CDR3 is 15 residues long. The germline gives CDR1 KGHDR, CDR2 SFDVKD. Trimming stripped 6 bases from V and 1 base from J, with 14 bases between. CDR3 region: CATSTGDRINYGYTF. CDR3 bases: TGTGCCACCAGTACCGGGGACCGTATTAACTATGGCTACACCTTC.

V is TRBV6-6 and J is TRBJ1-5; D is perhaps TRBD1 (5 bases). The CDR3 is 14 amino acids. V was trimmed by 1 base and J by 3 bases, leaving 7 bases between them. CDR1 is MNHNY and CDR2 is SVGAGI in the germline V gene (reference sequence). CDR3 region: CASSYWGNNQPQHF. The CDR3 nucleotides read TGTGCCAGCAGTTACTGGGGCAACAATCAGCCCCAGCATTTT.

The chain combines TRBV3-1 (or the pseudogene TRBV3-2) with TRBJ1-4; 9 nucleotides line up with TRBD1. CDR1 is LGHDT, CDR2 YNNKEL, per germline (reference sequence). The J segment lost 13 bases and the V segment lost 2 bases, leaving 8 bases of the junction unmatched. The CDR3 is 14 residues long. CDR3: CASSQKRQGVGLFF. The CDR3 DNA sequence: TGTGCCAGCAGCCAAAAAAGACAGGGGGTCGGACTGTTTTTT.

The gene calls are TRBV3-1 (or the pseudogene TRBV3-2) and TRBJ1-4; D ambiguous. The CDR3 is 16 amino acids. V was pared by 3 bases and J by 3 bases, with 14 bases between. Germline V gene sequence: CDR1 LGHDT, CDR2 YNNKEL (reference sequence). The CDR3 DNA reads TGTGCCAGCAGCCATTACGACCGCTCTCCTAATGAAAAACTGTTTTTT. Translated, it gives CASSHYDRSPNEKLFF.

The chain links TRBV6-5 to TRBJ1-1; no reliable D call. The CDR3 is made up of 14 amino acids. The ends were cut back, 3 bases at V and 6 bases at J, with 14 bases in the middle. Germline V lookup: CDR1 MNHEY, CDR2 SVGAGI. The CDR3 DNA reads TGTGCCAGCAGTTATATTGCGGGCGAAGCTGAAGCTTTCTTT. This sequence encodes CASSYIAGEAEAFF.

This chain uses TRBV12-3 or TRBV12-4 with TRBJ1-5; 9 bases are a match to TRBD1. The length of the CDR3 is 13 residues. J was trimmed by 4 bases and V by 7 bases; bases with no gene match: 2. The CDR3 DNA reads as TGTGCCAGCAACGACAGGGGGAATCAGCCCCAGCATTTT. As protein: CASNDRGNQPQHF.

The gene calls are TRBV3-1 (or the pseudogene TRBV3-2) and TRBJ2-2, with a possible D match to TRBD2 (6 bases). Germline V CDR1 and CDR2: LGHDT, YNNKEL (reference sequence). The V and J ends lost 6 bases and 4 bases respectively, with 21 bases between them. CDR3 length: 17 amino acids. CDR3 sequence reads: CASRKIVSRGSTGELFF. CDR3 in DNA: TGTGCCAGCAGAAAAATTGTGTCCCGGGGGAGCACCGGGGAGCTGTTTTTT.

This sequence joins TRBV12-5 and TRBJ1-5; D might be TRBD1 (5 bases). CDR3 length: 15 residues. The V gene lost 2 bases and the J gene lost 6 bases, with 14 bases spanning the gap. The germline gives CDR1 LGHNT, CDR2 FRNRAP. CDR3 residues: CASGLPSVGTQPQHF. The CDR3 DNA sequence: TGTGCTAGTGGTTTGCCCTCGGTGGGGACTCAGCCCCAGCATTTT.

This rearrangement joins TRBV29-1 to TRBJ1-1; D may be TRBD1 (5 bases). V was shortened by 1 base and J by 6 bases, with 9 bases between the two germline ends. This CDR3 is built from 12 residues. Germline V gene data show CDR1 as SQVTM and CDR2 as ANQGSEA. The DNA for the CDR3 is TGCAGCGTTGAAGGGGACCCCCCTGAAGCTTTCTTT. This translates into CSVEGDPPEAFF.

The chain is built from TRBV9 and TRBJ1-1, with D perhaps TRBD1 (6 bases). V was trimmed by 3 bases and J by 6 bases, leaving 15 bases between them. Germline CDR1 SGDLS, CDR2 YYNGEE. CDR3 size: 14 residues. CDR3: CASSGTGKVAEAFF. CDR3 coding DNA: TGTGCCAGCAGCGGCACAGGGAAAGTGGCTGAAGCTTTCTTT.

The gene calls are TRBV15 and TRBJ1-3; 7 bases agree with TRBD1. V shed 4 bases and J 2 bases; nucleotides not matched to a gene: 2. Germline loops: CDR1 LNHNV, CDR2 YYDKDF (reference sequence). The CDR3 runs to 14 residues. CDR3 nucleotides: TGTGCCACCAGCATGCAGGGGGCTGGAAACACCATATATTTT. Its translation: CATSMQGAGNTIYF.

V usage is TRBV5-1 and J usage is TRBJ2-3, with unresolved D. Germline V gene sequence: CDR1 SGHRS, CDR2 YFSETQ. V was shortened by 0 bases and J by 1 base, with 9 bases between the two germline ends. The CDR3 is 15 amino acids. In DNA, the CDR3 is TGCGCCAGCAGCTTGGCCGATATGGGCACAGATACGCAGTATTTT. This encodes CASSLADMGTDTQYF.

The rearrangement joins TRBV25-1 to TRBJ1-6; D is ambiguous. Germline values: CDR1 MGHDK, CDR2 SYGVNS. The V and J ends lost 2 bases and 10 bases respectively, with 9 bases between them. The CDR3 extends over 13 amino acids. The CDR3 DNA follows: TGTGCCAGCAGTGAAACGGGGAGGTCACCCCTCCACTTT. Protein product: CASSETGRSPLHF.

V usage is TRBV5-5 and J usage is TRBJ1-6; 8 nucleotides line up with TRBD1. The CDR3 totals 16 residues. From germline, CDR1 is SGHKS and CDR2 YYEKEE (reference sequence). The V gene end was trimmed by 0 bases and the J gene end by 7 bases; junction bases not matched to a gene: 6. CDR3 DNA: TGTGCCAGCAGCTTGGCCGGTAGGACAGGGAATTCACCCCTCCACTTT. It yields the protein CASSLAGRTGNSPLHF.

The rearrangement uses TRBV6-5 and TRBJ1-5; TRBD1 might be the D (5 bases). Germline lookup yields CDR1 MNHEY and CDR2 SVGAGI. Trimming removed 11 bases from V and 6 bases from J, with 17 bases in between. This CDR3 is 13 amino acids long. The chain's CDR3 is CASRGGIRQPQHF. For the CDR3, the DNA is TGTGCCTCGAGGGGAGGGATTCGTCAGCCCCAGCATTTT.

This clone was seen a handful of times. The V and J genes are TRBV15 and TRBJ1-5, with D perhaps matching TRBD1 (5 bases). CDR3 size: 14 residues. V shed 1 base and J shed 2 bases, with 6 bases lying between them. Germline CDR1 reads LNHNV; CDR2 reads YYDKDF (reference sequence). CDR3 region: CATSRGDGNQPQHF. The CDR3 DNA is TGTGCCACCAGCAGAGGGGACGGCAATCAGCCCCAGCATTTT.

The chain employs TRBV5-8 and TRBJ2-2, with no clear D. The V and J ends lost 2 bases and 5 bases respectively, with 4 bases between them. The CDR3 runs 12 residues. CDR1 SGHTS and CDR2 YDEGEE come from the germline V gene. The CDR3 bases are TGTGCCAGCAGCTTCAGGACCGGGGAGCTGTTTTTT. It translates to CASSFRTGELFF.

The gene calls are TRBV10-3 and TRBJ2-3; 9 bases are shared with TRBD1. With V trimmed by 6 bases and J by 3 bases, 7 bases remained unmatched. CDR1 is ENHRY and CDR2 is SYGVKD in the germline V gene. The length of the CDR3 is 15 residues. The CDR3 is CAISPQGQGTDTQYF. CDR3 bases: TGTGCCATCAGCCCCCAAGGACAGGGGACAGATACGCAGTATTTT.

The chain employs TRBV9 and TRBJ2-4; the D is unclear. CDR3 length: 14 amino acids. The germline V gene encodes CDR1 SGDLS and CDR2 YYNGEE. Deletions cut 0 bases from V and 3 bases from J, with 7 bases between. CDR3 amino acids: CASSVGGNKNIQYF. CDR3 bases: TGTGCCAGCAGCGTAGGTGGAAACAAAAACATTCAGTACTTC.

This rearrangement joins TRBV24-1 to TRBJ2-1; TRBD1 is a possible D gene (5 bases). The CDR3 sequence is 16 residues long. CDR1 KGHDR and CDR2 SFDVKD come from the germline V gene. The V and J ends lost 2 bases and 8 bases respectively, with 18 bases between them. This chain's CDR3 is CATSDSAGYNTHEQFF. DNA for the CDR3: TGTGCCACCAGTGATTCCGCAGGGTATAACACCCATGAGCAGTTCTTC.

CDR3 DNA sequence: TGTGCCAGCAGTTACTCGGACACCGCCTCCTACGAGCAGTACTTC. This gives the protein CASSYSDTASYEQYF. The V gene is TRBV6-5, the J gene TRBJ2-7; a weak D match, TRBD1 (5 bases). Germline loops: CDR1 MNHEY, CDR2 SVGAGI. The V end lost 0 bases, the J end lost 0 bases, and 9 bases lay between the germline ends. The CDR3 loop spans 15 amino acids.

A single count supports this clone. The chain links TRBV4-1 to TRBJ2-1; D is undetermined. The length of the CDR3 is 11 residues. Germline V gene lookup returns CDR1 MGHRA and CDR2 YSYEKL. Deletions cut 4 bases from V and 9 bases from J, with 7 bases between. In DNA form, the CDR3 reads TGCGCCAGCAGCCTCCACAGTGAGCAGTTCTTC. This encodes CASSLHSEQFF.

This chain joins TRBV18 and TRBJ1-2; D is possibly TRBD1 (5 bases). V gave up 0 bases and J gave up 2 bases, with 10 bases separating them. CDR3 length: 15 residues. Germline CDR1 reads KGHSH; CDR2 reads LQKENI. CDR3 residues: CASSPPSGANYGYTF. The DNA of the CDR3 is TGTGCCAGCTCACCACCGAGCGGGGCCAACTATGGCTACACCTTC.